Given below is one T cell receptor (beta chain) in context. What it recognizes is unknown. Per the germline V gene, CDR1 is SGHNT and CDR2 is YENEEA. The CDR3 has 15 residues. After removal of 5 bases from V and 6 bases from J, the junction contained 10 bases not matched to a gene. Investigators took RNA and DNA out together from roughly 18-30 mg of unsorted bulk tissue. Enrolled patients were chronically infected with HBV and treatment-naive. Priming with a constant-region primer yielded TCR beta cDNA from roughly 490 ng total RNA. ARM-PCR, slightly modified, supplied the TCR beta libraries through three nested multiplex PCR rounds. Amplification in the first two PCR rounds was performed using TRBV1-TRBV30 forward primers and a C-beta reverse primer for 10 cycles each. A single record per CDR3 protein comes from TCRdb applying MiXCR to the multiplex PCR reads. Among about 78,000 distinct CDR3 sequences listed, over 55% were seen once.

This specimen belongs to a study of tumor-infiltrating lymphocytes in primary liver carcinoma. General observations from the study: It was tumor-adjacent and tumor-blood pairs that overlapped less than tumor region pairs did.

The sequence was obtained from an older woman with primary liver carcinoma and hepatitis B virus infection. What was sequenced was liver tumor tissue from sampling region 4. As for subset: tumor region T4, right-lateral pole. The chain has TRBV11-3 and TRBJ2-1; 7 positions agree with TRBD2. This CDR3 is CASSPRDGGSNEQFF. Here the CDR3 DNA reads TGTGCCAGCAGCCCTCGGGATGGCGGGAGCAATGAGCAGTTCTTC.